This T cell receptor beta chain appears in the sequencing data of a study of T cell responses to AZD1222 COVID-19 vaccine. Using immunoSEQ multiplex PCR, the repertoire was profiled, and TCRdb retains in-frame clones only, with some absent. The sample has 150,000 to 200,000 clones, approximately 92% seen once. Study-level findings and limits: Nearly half of unique spike-specific TCRs reportedly avoided B.1.351 and B.1.1.7 mutated regions. Increases in Spike-specific TCR breadth and depth were seen after two AZD1222 doses.

Remarks on this clone: Antigen specificity is unknown. Other DNA sequences from this sample encode an identical CDR3 as well.

The CDR3 runs 13 residues. Looked up from germline, CDR1 is MNHEY and CDR2 is SMNVEV (reference sequence). Trimming took 6 bases from V and 0 from J, leaving 8 bases between them. This TCR derives from an adult in good health. This chain joins TRBV27 and TRBJ1-1, with D perhaps matching TRBD1 (5 bases). The specimen was peripheral blood, collected on day 0 of AZD1222 vaccination. As DNA, the CDR3 is TGTGCCAGCAGGAACAGGTTGAACACTGAAGCTTTCTTT. Translation gives CASRNRLNTEAFF.